The subject of this entry is one T cell receptor beta chain. Antigen unknown. This entry comes from a study of shared clonotypes between healthy human individuals. DNA at about 190 ng, tens of thousands of T cell genomes, went into sorted-subset replicate PCRs. Produced via immunoSEQ multiplex PCR; TCRdb's table is partial and in-frame only. The sample consists of 800,000 to 1,200,000 clones, approximately 78% of them appearing once. Findings of the study overall: The authors expected sequencing depth to affect clonotype sharing among donors. Some naive CD4 clonotypes, roughly 5%, turned up in common across four donors.

The CDR3 is 12 residues long. V dropped 5 bases and J dropped 10; count of bases not matched to a gene: 5. In germline, CDR1 is MNHEY, CDR2 SMNVEV (reference sequence). The specimen was memory CD4+ T cells from PBMCs. Subset in this sample: CD45RA-negative fraction. This sequence joins TRBV27 and TRBJ2-1; 7 nucleotides match TRBD2. This TCR was sampled from a man aged 18 to 30 in good health. Some clones in this sample may be carry-over from other donors' samples. The CDR3 DNA sequence: TGTGCCAGCAGTGGGACTACGGGGGAGCAGTTCTTC. This gives the protein CASSGTTGEQFF.